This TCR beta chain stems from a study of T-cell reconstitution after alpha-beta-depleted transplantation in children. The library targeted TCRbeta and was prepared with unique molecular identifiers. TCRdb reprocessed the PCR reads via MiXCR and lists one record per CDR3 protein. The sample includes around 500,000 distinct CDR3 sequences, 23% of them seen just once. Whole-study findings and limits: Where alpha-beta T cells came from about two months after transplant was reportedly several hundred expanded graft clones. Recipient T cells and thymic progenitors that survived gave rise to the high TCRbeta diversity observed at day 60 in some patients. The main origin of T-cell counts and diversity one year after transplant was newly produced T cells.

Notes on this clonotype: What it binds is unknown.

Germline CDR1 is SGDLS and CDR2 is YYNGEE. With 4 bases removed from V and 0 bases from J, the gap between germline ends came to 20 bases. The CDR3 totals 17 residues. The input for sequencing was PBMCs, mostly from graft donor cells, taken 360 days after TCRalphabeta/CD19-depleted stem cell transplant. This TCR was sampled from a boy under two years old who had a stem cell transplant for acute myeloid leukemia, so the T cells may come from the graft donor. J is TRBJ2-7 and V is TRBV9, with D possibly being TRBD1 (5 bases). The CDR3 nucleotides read TGTGCCAGCAGCTCACAGGCCAACCTCAAAAGCTCCTACGAGCAGTACTTC. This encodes CASSSQANLKSSYEQYF.